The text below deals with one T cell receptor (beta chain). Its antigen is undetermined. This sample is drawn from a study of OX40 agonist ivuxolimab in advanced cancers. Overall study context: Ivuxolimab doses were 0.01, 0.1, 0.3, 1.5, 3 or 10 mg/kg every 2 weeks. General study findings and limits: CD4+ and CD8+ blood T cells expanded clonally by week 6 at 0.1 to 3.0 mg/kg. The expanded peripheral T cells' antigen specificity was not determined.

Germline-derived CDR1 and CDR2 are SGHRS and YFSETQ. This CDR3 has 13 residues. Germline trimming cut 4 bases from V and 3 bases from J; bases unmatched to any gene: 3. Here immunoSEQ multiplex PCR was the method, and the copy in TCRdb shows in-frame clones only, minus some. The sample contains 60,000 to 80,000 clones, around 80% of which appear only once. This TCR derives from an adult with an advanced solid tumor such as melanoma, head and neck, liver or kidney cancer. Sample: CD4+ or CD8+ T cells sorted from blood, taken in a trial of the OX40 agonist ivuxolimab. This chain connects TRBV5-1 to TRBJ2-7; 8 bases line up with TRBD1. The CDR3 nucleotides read TGCGCCAGCAGCCGGGGACAGGACTACGAGCAGTACTTC. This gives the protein CASSRGQDYEQYF. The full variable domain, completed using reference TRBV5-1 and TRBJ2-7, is KAGVTQTPRYLIKTRGQQVTLSCSPISGHRSVSWYQQTPGQGLQFLFEYFSETQRNKGNFPGRFSGRQFSNSRSEMNVSTLELGDSALYLCASSRGQDYEQYFGPGTRLTVT.